This TCR beta chain was sequenced in a study of metastatic and nonmetastatic thyroid tumors. General study points: Across blood and tumor, TCR beta diversity in malignant thyroid tumors was reportedly significantly higher than in benign nodules.

This clone is labeled medium-sized. Its cognate antigen is unknown. CDR3 length: 15 amino acids. Germline CDR1 and CDR2: MNHEY and SMNVEV (reference sequence). With 3 bases clipped from V and 7 bases from J, the junction kept 11 bases outside the gene matches. Thyroid surgery took place with no prior treatment in any patient. Original processing methods: CDR3 was compared across clinicopathological groups, and the resulting differences were used to build a distant-metastasis classifier for papillary thyroid cancer. TCRdb re-called the PCR reads through MiXCR. The authors' filters were not applied to this entry. The sample holds 15,000 to 20,000 clones; around 28% are singletons and the top ten take less than 15%.

The sample comprised tumor tissue. This sequence was found in a female donor with papillary thyroid cancer or a benign thyroid nodule (not recorded which). Some clones in this sample may be carry-over from other donors' samples. The chain uses TRBV27 and TRBJ2-7, with TRBD2 matching over 8 bases. Written as DNA, the CDR3 is TGTGCCAGCAGTTTCCTCGGGGGGGGCCGGGGGGAGCAGTACTTC. Its protein is CASSFLGGGRGEQYF.